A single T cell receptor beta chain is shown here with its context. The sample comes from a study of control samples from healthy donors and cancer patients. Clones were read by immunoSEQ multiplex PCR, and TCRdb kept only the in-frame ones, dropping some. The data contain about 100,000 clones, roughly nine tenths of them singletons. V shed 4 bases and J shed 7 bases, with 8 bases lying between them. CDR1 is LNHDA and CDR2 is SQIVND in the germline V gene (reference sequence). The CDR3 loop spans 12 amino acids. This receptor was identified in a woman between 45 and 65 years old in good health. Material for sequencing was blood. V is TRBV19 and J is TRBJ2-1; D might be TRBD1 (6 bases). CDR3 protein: CASSTTGNEQFF. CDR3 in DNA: TGTGCCAGTAGTACTACAGGGAATGAGCAGTTCTTC.